This entry describes one T cell receptor beta chain. Only in-frame clones appear in the TCRdb table, and some are missing; sequencing was by immunoSEQ multiplex PCR. Counted here are about 82,000 clones, about 73% occurring once; the ten biggest clones make up 35% to 40%. The sample is drawn from a study of blood T cell repertoires in COVID-19. V lost 3 bases and J 6 bases, leaving 15 bases between the germline ends. Germline CDR1 is LNHDA and CDR2 is SQIVND (reference sequence). CDR3 length: 14 residues. Seattle-derived patients entered the study during active infection and were followed longitudinally.

The sample consisted of peripheral blood. The clonotype was recovered from a man in his 60s with COVID-19, enrolled during active disease. V gene TRBV19 combines with J gene TRBJ2-7; perhaps TRBD1 as D (6 bases). The chain's CDR3 is CASSILALQGEQYF. The CDR3, as DNA: TGTGCCAGTAGTATTTTGGCTTTACAGGGCGAGCAGTACTTC.